This T cell receptor (beta chain) was sequenced for a study of CD8+ T cells in alopecia areata. The CDR3 loop spans 14 amino acids. CDR1 and CDR2 (germline): MNHDT, YYDKIL. Trimming removed 2 bases at V and 2 bases at J, with 8 bases between. Sequencing relied on a cDNA template that was reverse transcribed from extracted RNA. Only in-frame clones appear in the TCRdb table, and some are missing; sequencing was by immunoSEQ multiplex PCR. The sample holds about 300,000 clones, and no clone turns up only once. Cells from pooled cutaneous lymph nodes were sorted by CD4, CD8alpha, NKG2D, NKG2ACE and other markers. This clone was detected only a few times. Genes and germline come from the mouse. The CDR3 end falls 4 residues outside the read, so it is completed with the germline J gene.

The receptor was derived from a C3H/HeJ mouse with alopecia areata. MHC haplotype of the mouse line: H2-k. Sequenced: CD4+ T cells sorted from a lymph node. The rearrangement uses TRBV17 and TRBJ2-5; D perhaps matches TRBD2 (6 bases). This CDR3 is CASSRRLVQDTQYF. The CDR3 bases that were read are TGTGCTAGCAGTAGAAGACTGGTCCAAGAC.